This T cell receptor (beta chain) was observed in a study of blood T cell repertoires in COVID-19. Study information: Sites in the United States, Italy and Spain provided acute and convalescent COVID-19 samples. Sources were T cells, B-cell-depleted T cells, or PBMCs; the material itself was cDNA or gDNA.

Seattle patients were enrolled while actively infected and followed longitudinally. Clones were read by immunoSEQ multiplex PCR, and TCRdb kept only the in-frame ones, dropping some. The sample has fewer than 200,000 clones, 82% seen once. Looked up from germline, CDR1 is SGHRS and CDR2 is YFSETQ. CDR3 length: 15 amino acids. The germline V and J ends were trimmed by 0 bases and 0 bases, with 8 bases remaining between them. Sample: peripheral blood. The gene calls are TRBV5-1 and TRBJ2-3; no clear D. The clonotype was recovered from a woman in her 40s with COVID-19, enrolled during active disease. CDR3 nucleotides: TGCGCCAGCAGCTTGGACGGAGTTAGCACAGATACGCAGTATTTT. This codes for CASSLDGVSTDTQYF.